These T cell receptor beta chains were read from a single sample in a study of spatial heterogeneity in lung cancer. A single record per CDR3 protein comes from TCRdb applying MiXCR to the 5' RACE reads. The sample shows about 3,700 distinct CDR3 sequences, 5.3% of them seen only once. The source was lung tumor tissue, collected at surgery. Receptors originate from a female donor with early-stage non-small cell lung cancer. Each CDR3 is given with its conserved first and last residue.

13	TRBV6-1	TRBJ1-6	CANGQGDNSPLHF
18	TRBV4-2	TRBJ1-4	CASSPAGGKGAANEKLFF
13	TRBV20-1	TRBJ1-4	CSARSGANEKLFF
14	TRBV6-6	TRBJ2-7	CASSWTSSPYEQYF
17	TRBV10-3	TRBJ2-3	CAISGLAGGPAADTQYF
13	TRBV7-9	TRBJ1-1	CASSLRPGTEAFF
16	TRBV7-2	TRBJ2-3	CASSSGLAGGRDTQYF
13	TRBV6-5	TRBJ1-1	CASSSHRTTEAFF
14	TRBV20-1	TRBJ2-3	CSARWASGTDTQYF
21	TRBV7-9	TRBJ2-6	CASSFDLGVSDSPSGANVLTF
14	TRBV20-1	TRBJ2-5	CSAYPGRAGETQYF
15	TRBV12-3/TRBV12-4	TRBJ2-3	CASGKRRQGTDTQYF
12	TRBV3-1	TRBJ2-5	CASSHGILAADF
16	TRBV5-3	TRBJ1-1	CARSLETGGMDTEAFF
15	TRBV18	TRBJ1-1	CASSQLQLMNTEAFF
14	TRBV30	TRBJ2-2	CAWRGTGGPGELFF
13	TRBV12-3/TRBV12-4	TRBJ1-3	CASSLAFGNTIYF
13	TRBV2	TRBJ2-1	CASGLSSYNEQFF
16	TRBV6-5	TRBJ1-2	CASSAWIGPESGGYTF
17	TRBV6-1	TRBJ2-6	CASRRTGVISGANVLTF
13	TRBV2	TRBJ2-2	CASSASNTGELFF
16	TRBV9	TRBJ2-2	CASSVGRPMNTGELFF